The T cell receptor beta chain under discussion was sequenced for a study of blood T cell repertoires in COVID-19. Study summary: Italy, Spain and the United States were the sources of the convalescent and acute COVID-19 samples.

This clone was seen a single time. Authors' processing steps: Amplification of reference gene primers provided the estimated nucleated cell counts. The assay was immunoSEQ multiplex PCR, and TCRdb's table has in-frame clones only and misses some. V and J calls and clone size come straight from that table; D and trimming were deduced from the DNA. The table shows roughly 41,000 clones, with approximately 86% occurring only once. V was pared by 5 bases and J by 4 bases, with 7 bases of the junction left unmatched. This CDR3 has 14 amino acids. Germline V CDR1 and CDR2: LNHNV, YYDKDF (reference sequence). Participants were aged about 18 to 90 years, lived in under 25 US areas, and enrolled virtually. Cohort placement rested on clinical history that participants reported themselves.

The sample consisted of PBMCs or T cells enriched from blood (not recorded which). This TCR was sampled from a woman aged 45-65 years who had recovered from COVID-19. The chain is built from TRBV15 and TRBJ1-1; the match to TRBD1 covers 7 bases. CDR3 DNA sequence: TGTGCCACCAGCCAGACAGGGCAAGGCACTGAAGCTTTCTTT. Translating it yields CATSQTGQGTEAFF.